This TCR beta chain emerged from a study of shared clonotypes between healthy human individuals. Findings and limits, study-wide: Donor scarcity curtailed the genetic and exposure-history diversity represented herein.

On ten immunoSEQ deep assay plates, unsorted PBMC DNA was sequenced. Profiled with immunoSEQ multiplex PCR; TCRdb holds only in-frame clones, not every one. This sample has about 470,000 clones; about 85% occur once, and the top ten carry roughly 13%. Note on this clone: What it binds is not known.

Germline V lookup: CDR1 MDHEN, CDR2 SYDVKM. This CDR3 comprises 15 residues. V was shortened by 5 bases and J by 2 bases, with 16 bases between the two germline ends. The receptor was isolated from a middle-aged woman in good health. Some clones in this sample may be carry-over from other donors' samples. This chain connects TRBV28 to TRBJ2-7, with D perhaps being TRBD1 or TRBD2 (5 bases each). Sequencing was done on a sample of PBMCs. Here the CDR3 reads CASSKRGPLPYEQYF. The DNA of the CDR3 is TGTGCCAGCAGTAAGAGGGGTCCTCTTCCCTACGAGCAGTACTTC.